The 6 T cell receptor beta chains below all came from one sample that was sequenced in a study of regulatory T cells in long-lasting Graves disease. Time point described: persistent/refractory GD, antithyroid drugs over 5 years with positive TRAb. Researchers made the TCR library from RNA that was extracted from PBMCs. With iRepertoire HTBI primers and Arm-PCR of CDR3 regions, TCR beta libraries were built. One entry per CDR3 protein results from TCRdb running MiXCR on the multiplex PCR reads. The sample carries fewer than 400,000 distinct CDR3 sequences, about a fifth recorded once. The starting material was peripheral blood mononuclear cells (PBMCs), obtained when the disease was refractory, from a patient treated with antithyroid drugs. The receptor set was obtained from a female donor with Graves disease.

Ten or more counts support this clonotype. The chain recombines TRBV7-3 with TRBJ2-2; no firm D call. The V gene's germline CDR1 is SGHTA and CDR2 FQGTGA. This CDR3 is 14 amino acids long. Trimming stripped 6 bases from V and 2 bases from J, with 10 bases between. The CDR3 sequence: CASSSGPNTGELFF. CDR3 in DNA: TGTGCCAGCAGTTCCGGACCAAACACCGGGGAGCTGTTTTTT.

This clonotype was seen at least ten times. The V and J genes are TRBV20-1 and TRBJ2-7; 14 bases are a match to TRBD2. The CDR3 covers 14 residues. From germline, CDR1 is DFQATT and CDR2 SNEGSKA (reference sequence). V lost 3 bases to trimming and J lost 5 bases; unmatched junction nucleotides: 3. The CDR3 region is CSASPGLAGDEQYF. CDR3 nucleotide sequence: TGCAGTGCTAGTCCGGGACTAGCGGGAGACGAGCAGTACTTC.

V is TRBV20-1 and J is TRBJ2-6; a possible D gene is TRBD1 (6 bases). Trimming pared 0 bases from V and 11 bases from J, leaving 17 bases between. CDR3 length: 15 residues. CDR1 and CDR2 from the germline V gene are DFQATT and SNEGSKA (reference sequence). CDR3 DNA: TGCAGTGCTAGAGAACGGGACACCCCCGTGGACGTCCTGACTTTC. This sequence encodes CSARERDTPVDVLTF.

This clonotype was observed at least ten times. The genes are TRBV28 and TRBJ1-1; D gene unclear. V lost 1 base and J lost 7, with 10 bases in between. CDR3 size: 13 residues. Looked up from germline, CDR1 is MDHEN and CDR2 is SYDVKM. CDR3 sequence (DNA): TGTGCCAGCAGTTTATCCAGAGCCCATGAAGCTTTCTTT. Translated: CASSLSRAHEAFF.

The gene calls are TRBV5-4 and TRBJ2-7, with a weak D call TRBD1 (6 bases). The V gene lost 6 bases and the J gene lost 1 base, with 11 bases spanning the gap. Germline CDR1 is SGHNT and CDR2 is YYREEE (reference sequence). The CDR3 contains 13 residues. The chain's CDR3 is CASNIGGSYEQYF. In DNA form, the CDR3 reads TGTGCCAGCAACATAGGGGGTTCCTACGAGCAGTACTTC.

In its sample, this clonotype was seen a few times. The V call is TRBV29-1, the J call TRBJ2-7, with D tentatively TRBD1 (6 bases). Deletions cut 6 bases from V and 3 bases from J, with 21 bases between. Germline V gives CDR1 SQVTM, CDR2 ANQGSEA. The CDR3 contains 15 residues. CDR3 bases: TGCAGCGTACGTCGGCCCCGGGACACTAACTACGAGCAGTACTTC. Translated, it gives CSVRRPRDTNYEQYF.